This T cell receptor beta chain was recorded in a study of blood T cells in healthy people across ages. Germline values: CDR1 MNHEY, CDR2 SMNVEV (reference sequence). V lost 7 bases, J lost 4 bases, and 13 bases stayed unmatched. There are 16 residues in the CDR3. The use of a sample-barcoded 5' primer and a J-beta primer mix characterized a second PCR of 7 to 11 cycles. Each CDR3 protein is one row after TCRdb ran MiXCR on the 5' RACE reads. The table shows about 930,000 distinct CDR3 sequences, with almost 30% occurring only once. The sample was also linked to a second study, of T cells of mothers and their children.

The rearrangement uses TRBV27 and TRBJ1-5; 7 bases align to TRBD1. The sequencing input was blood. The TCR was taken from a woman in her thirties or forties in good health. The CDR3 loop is CASKSGGGQVNQPQHF. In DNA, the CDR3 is TGTGCCAGCAAATCGGGAGGAGGACAGGTGAATCAGCCCCAGCATTTT.